The 21 T cell receptor beta chains below come from one sample, sequenced in a study of OX40 agonist ivuxolimab in advanced cancers. Only in-frame clones appear in the TCRdb table, and some are missing; sequencing was by immunoSEQ multiplex PCR. The table includes tens of thousands of clones, 75% to 90% detected once. Source: CD4+ or CD8+ T cells sorted from blood, taken in a trial of the OX40 agonist ivuxolimab. The receptors come from an adult with an advanced solid tumor such as melanoma, head and neck, liver or kidney cancer.

This chain connects TRBV29-1 to TRBJ2-1, with TRBD2 matching over 15 bases. The CDR3 has 14 residues. Germline V gene data show CDR1 as SQVTM and CDR2 as ANQGSEA. J was trimmed by 8 bases and V by 8 bases; bases with no gene match: 7. The DNA for the CDR3 is TGCAGCCTACGGACTAGCGGGAGGGACTATGAGCAGTTCTTC. This codes for CSLRTSGRDYEQFF.

The V and J genes are TRBV23-1 and TRBJ2-7; 14 nucleotides align to TRBD2. TRBV23-1 falls under the ORF class, with uncertain function. This CDR3 region has 17 residues. The J segment lost 8 bases and the V segment lost 3 bases, leaving 12 bases of the junction unmatched. The CDR3 spells CASSHPGTGTSGSKQYF. CDR3 nucleotide sequence: TGCGCCAGCAGTCACCCTGGGACCGGGACTAGCGGGAGTAAGCAGTACTTC.

This clone was detected only once. This chain uses TRBV5-4 with TRBJ1-2; a possible D gene is TRBD1 (5 bases). V lost 3 bases and J lost 4, with 16 bases in between. The CDR3 spans 15 residues. Germline CDR1 is SGHNT and CDR2 is YYREEE (reference sequence). The DNA for the CDR3 is TGTGCCAGCAGCTCGGCCGGGGGGACTGTCTATGGCTACACCTTC. This codes for CASSSAGGTVYGYTF.

The chain has TRBV6-1 and TRBJ1-5; possible D gene TRBD1, 5 bases. The CDR3 is made up of 14 amino acids. Germline CDR1 and CDR2: MNHNS and SASEGT. The V and J ends lost 6 bases and 6 bases respectively, with 15 bases between them. The CDR3 here is CASSLTGPGQPQHF. CDR3 sequence (DNA): TGTGCCAGCAGCTTAACAGGCCCAGGTCAGCCCCAGCATTTT.

This clone was observed a single time. The chain employs TRBV5-1 and TRBJ2-2; D gene unclear. V lost 3 bases, J lost 2 bases, and 17 bases lay in between. From germline, CDR1 is SGHRS and CDR2 YFSETQ. The CDR3 spans 17 residues. CDR3 nucleotides: TGCGCCAGCAGCTCGAGTCACGGCGGATCAAACACCGGGGAGCTGTTTTTT. It specifies CASSSSHGGSNTGELFF.

This clone is a singleton in its sample. The chain uses TRBV5-1 and TRBJ1-4; D unclear. Germline V gene lookup returns CDR1 SGHRS and CDR2 YFSETQ. This CDR3 is 15 amino acids long. The ends were cut back, 0 bases at V and 8 bases at J, with 14 bases in the middle. The CDR3 DNA reads as TGCGCCAGCAGCTTGGATGACACCGAGATCGAAAAACTGTTTTTT. This translates into CASSLDDTEIEKLFF. The full variable domain, its missing parts supplied by reference TRBV5-1 and TRBJ1-4, is KAGVTQTPRYLIKTRGQQVTLSCSPISGHRSVSWYQQTPGQGLQFLFEYFSETQRNKGNFPGRFSGRQFSNSRSEMNVSTLELGDSALYLCASSLDDTEIEKLFFGSGTQLSVL.

The chain links TRBV11-2 to TRBJ2-1; D is unresolved. V dropped 4 bases and J dropped 10 bases, with 14 bases sitting between them. Per germline, CDR1 SGHAT and CDR2 FQNNGV. This CDR3 region has 13 residues. The CDR3 spells CASSSSFDREQFF. In DNA form, the CDR3 reads TGTGCCAGCAGCTCCAGTTTTGACCGGGAGCAGTTCTTC.

This clone was recorded once. This rearrangement joins TRBV10-1 to TRBJ2-7, with 10 bases that match TRBD1. The CDR3 is 13 residues long. Germline lookup yields CDR1 WNHNN and CDR2 SYGVQD (reference sequence). Germline trimming cut 4 bases from V and 7 bases from J; bases unmatched to any gene: 4. The CDR3 region has the DNA TGCGCCAGCAGTGCCGGGACAGGGGAGGAGCAGTACTTC. It yields the protein CASSAGTGEEQYF.

This clone appeared a few times. The chain combines TRBV30 with TRBJ1-2; 9 bases agree with TRBD1. Trimming removed 6 bases from V and 7 bases from J; junction bases left unmatched: 12. Germline CDR1 GTSNPN, CDR2 SVGIG (reference sequence). CDR3 size: 14 residues. In DNA form, the CDR3 reads TGTGCCTGCTACAGGGGGCTGAGTTATTCTGGCTACACCTTC. Its translation is CACYRGLSYSGYTF.

The chain links TRBV2 to TRBJ1-1, with D uncertain. The germline V gene has CDR1 SNHLY and CDR2 FYNNEI. The germline V and J ends were trimmed by 6 bases and 3 bases, with 17 bases remaining between them. The CDR3 extends over 15 amino acids. CDR3 nucleotide sequence: TGTGCCAGCAGCTTCAGGAGACCCCAGGACACTGAAGCTTTCTTT. It yields the protein CASSFRRPQDTEAFF.

The genes are TRBV7-2 and TRBJ2-7; D call uncertain. The CDR3 is 16 residues long. Deletions cut 4 bases from V and 1 base from J, with 17 bases between. CDR1 is SGHTA, CDR2 FQGNSA, per germline. The CDR3 here is CASSSIFKLYSYEQYF. The CDR3 region has the DNA TGTGCCAGCAGCTCCATATTTAAGTTGTATTCCTACGAGCAGTACTTC. Filled out from reference TRBV7-2 and TRBJ2-7, the complete variable domain reads GAGVSQSPSNKVTEKGKDVELRCDPISGHTALYWYRQSLGQGLEFLIYFQGNSAPDKSGLPSDRFSAERTGGSVSTLTIQRTQQEDSAVYLCASSSIFKLYSYEQYFGPGTRLTVT.

The table lists this clone with a few counts. The rearrangement links TRBV7-8 to TRBJ1-2; possibly TRBD1 for D (5 bases). The germline V gene encodes CDR1 SGHVS and CDR2 FQNEAQ. The CDR3 is made up of 15 amino acids. Trimming pared 2 bases from V and 6 bases from J, leaving 16 bases between. The CDR3 is CASSLTQGKWDGYTF. The CDR3 DNA reads as TGTGCCAGCAGCTTAACTCAGGGTAAATGGGATGGCTACACCTTC.

The chain links TRBV30 to TRBJ2-7; TRBD2 might be the D (7 bases). Germline-derived CDR1 and CDR2 are GTSNPN and SVGIG (reference sequence). This CDR3 comprises 12 residues. V gave up 8 bases and J gave up 7 bases, with 18 bases separating them. The CDR3 DNA follows: TGTGCCGGCCGCCGGACAGCGGGAGAGCAGTACTTC. Its translation is CAGRRTAGEQYF.

V and J are TRBV11-3 and TRBJ2-7, with 12 bases matching TRBD2. Germline V CDR1 and CDR2: SGHNT, YENEEA. CDR3 size: 15 residues. The J segment lost 4 bases and the V segment lost 4 bases, leaving 5 bases of the junction unmatched. CDR3 protein: CASSSLAGGRYEQYF. CDR3 sequence (DNA): TGTGCCAGCAGCTCACTAGCGGGAGGTCGGTACGAGCAGTACTTC.

The rearrangement links TRBV10-2 to TRBJ2-7, with 7 bases that match TRBD2. Germline CDR1 WSHSY, CDR2 SAAADI. With V trimmed by 5 bases and J by 3 bases, 4 bases remained unmatched. The CDR3 consists of 13 residues. In DNA, the CDR3 is TGCGCCAGCAGTCCTTCGGGGGGCTACGAGCAGTACTTC. Its translation: CASSPSGGYEQYF.

The rearrangement links TRBV19 to TRBJ1-1; D remains ambiguous. This CDR3 is 14 amino acids long. From germline, CDR1 is LNHDA and CDR2 SQIVND (reference sequence). V dropped 3 bases and J dropped 1 base, with 9 bases sitting between them. Here the CDR3 reads CASSMVRGNTEAFF. The CDR3 DNA sequence: TGTGCCAGTAGTATGGTGCGCGGGAACACTGAAGCTTTCTTT.

The rearrangement joins TRBV15 to TRBJ2-7, with D unresolved. Germline loops: CDR1 LNHNV, CDR2 YYDKDF (reference sequence). The CDR3 extends over 14 amino acids. The V and J ends lost 8 bases and 0 bases respectively, with 14 bases between them. The CDR3 bases are TGTGCCACCCGCCCATCAGGTGCCTCCTACGAGCAGTACTTC. As protein: CATRPSGASYEQYF.

The J gene is TRBJ1-1, the V gene TRBV13, with unresolved D. The V end lost 3 bases, the J end lost 0 bases, and 5 bases lay between the germline ends. The germline V gene encodes CDR1 PRHDT and CDR2 FYEKMQ (reference sequence). The CDR3 is 13 amino acids. CDR3 DNA sequence: TGTGCCAGCAGCTTTGGATTGAACACTGAAGCTTTCTTT. This gives the protein CASSFGLNTEAFF.

This sequence joins TRBV11-2 and TRBJ2-5; 8 bases are a match to TRBD2. Losses at the gene ends were 10 bases for V and 0 bases for J; bases not matched to a gene: 13. Germline V gene lookup returns CDR1 SGHAT and CDR2 FQNNGV. The CDR3 covers 16 residues. CDR3 region: CATQRGAGGDQETQYF. CDR3 in DNA: TGTGCCACACAGAGGGGGGCGGGAGGTGACCAAGAGACCCAGTACTTC.

The V gene is TRBV27, the J gene TRBJ2-7; 15 positions agree with TRBD2. The germline CDR1 and CDR2 sequences are MNHEY and SMNVEV (reference sequence). V was pared by 5 bases and J by 4 bases, with 6 bases of the junction left unmatched. This CDR3 is 16 amino acids long. The CDR3 DNA reads as TGTGCCAGCAGTCGAGGGACTAGCGGGAGGACTTACGAGCAGTACTTC. Translation: CASSRGTSGRTYEQYF.

V and J are TRBV7-3 and TRBJ1-1; no definite D call. The germline CDR1 and CDR2 sequences are SGHTA and FQGTGA. This CDR3 is built from 13 residues. The V end lost 11 bases, the J end lost 4 bases, and 17 bases lay between the germline ends. The CDR3 loop reads CADQMAPFTEAFF. The CDR3 bases are TGTGCCGATCAAATGGCTCCCTTCACTGAAGCTTTCTTT. The full variable domain, with the rest looked up from reference TRBV7-3 and TRBJ1-1, is GAGVSQTPSNKVTEKGKYVELRCDPISGHTALYWYRQSLGQGPEFLIYFQGTGAADDSGLPNDRFFAVRPEGSVSTLKIQRTERGDSAVYLCADQMAPFTEAFFGQGTRLTVV.